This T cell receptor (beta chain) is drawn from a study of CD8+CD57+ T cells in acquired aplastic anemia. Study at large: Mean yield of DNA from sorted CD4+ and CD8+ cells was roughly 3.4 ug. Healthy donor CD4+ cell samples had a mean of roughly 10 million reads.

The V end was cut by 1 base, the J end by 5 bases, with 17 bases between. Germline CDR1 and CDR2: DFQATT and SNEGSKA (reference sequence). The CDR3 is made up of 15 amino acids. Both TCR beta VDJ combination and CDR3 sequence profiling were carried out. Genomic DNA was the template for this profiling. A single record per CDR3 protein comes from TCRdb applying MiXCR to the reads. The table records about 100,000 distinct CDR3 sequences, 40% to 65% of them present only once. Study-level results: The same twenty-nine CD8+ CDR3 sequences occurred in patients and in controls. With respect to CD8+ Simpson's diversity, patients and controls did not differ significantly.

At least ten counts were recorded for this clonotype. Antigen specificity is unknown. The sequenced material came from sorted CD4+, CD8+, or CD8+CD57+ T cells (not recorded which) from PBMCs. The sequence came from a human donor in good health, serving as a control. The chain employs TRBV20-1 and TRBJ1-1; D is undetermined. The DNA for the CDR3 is TGCAGTGCTAGAGCGGTAGTTGCCGCCTCAACTGAAGCTTTCTTT. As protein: CSARAVVAASTEAFF.